This TCR beta chain was retrieved from a study of shared clonotypes between healthy human individuals. On the study more broadly: Donors were two women and three men aged 18 to 49.

The CDR3 contains 20 residues. J lost 8 bases, V lost 0 bases, and 21 bases had no gene match. Germline V CDR1 and CDR2: SGHTS, YDEGEE. Cells designated naive CD8 were CD45RO-negative and were positively selected for CCR7, with terminally differentiated effector memory CD45RA+ cells excluded. With regard to this clone: Antigen unknown.

Genomic DNA of every subset was divided equally among multiple immunoSEQ plates. Produced via immunoSEQ multiplex PCR; TCRdb's table is partial and in-frame only. Of under 700,000 clones listed, 85% to 95% are singletons. Findings and caveats of the study: Generally, naive subsets (rather than memory subsets) showed larger estimated richness. Shared across several donors were 4% to 6% of the naive CD4 clonotypes.

The sequencing input was naive CD8+ T cells sorted from blood. V gene TRBV5-8 combines with J gene TRBJ2-1, with 9 bases identical to TRBD2. The receptor comes from a woman in her thirties in good health. DNA for the CDR3: TGTGCCAGCAGCTTGGCCTTCGGGACTAGCCTAGGAAGTTCAATCGATGAGCAGTTCTTC. It translates to CASSLAFGTSLGSSIDEQFF.